The 25 T cell receptor beta chains in this list originate from one sample, sequenced in a study of tumor-infiltrating lymphocytes in primary liver carcinoma (dated by TCRdb to 2016 to 2017). Sequencing was carried out with an Illumina HiSeq 2500. A constant-region primer and ProtoScript II reverse transcriptase were used to reverse-transcribe TCRbeta-specific cDNA from about 500 ng total RNA. Construction of the TCRbeta libraries relied on three nested rounds of multiplex PCR, following a slightly modified ARM-PCR procedure. Multiplex TRBV1-TRBV30 forward primers and a Cbeta reverse primer were used in the first two PCR rounds, each of which was run for approximately 10 cycles. TCRdb trimmed the raw reads at Q25, called clones with MiXCR and kept productive beta chains. Duplicate CDR3 protein sequences are folded into a single record with the most common DNA and genes. The sample table records 330,000 or so distinct CDR3 sequences; about 61% of these occur just once. Roughly 6.5% of the sample belongs to the ten largest clones.

RNA from unsorted whole blood was extracted with TRIzol reagent, and germline DNA was obtained with the DNeasy Blood & Tissue kit. Sequenced input: peripheral blood. The source is a man aged 35-49 years with primary liver carcinoma and hepatitis B virus infection.

The chain joins TRBV28 to TRBJ1-2, with D maybe TRBD1 (5 bases). Trimming cost V 6 bases and J 6 bases, with 17 bases left between them. The CDR3 has 14 residues. The V gene's germline CDR1 is MDHEN and CDR2 SYDVKM. The CDR3 region is CASSLLGHGDGYTF. The CDR3 DNA is TGTGCCAGCAGCCTGCTCGGACATGGCGATGGCTACACCTTC.

This clonotype was seen just once. One end of the junction fails to match germline, which may point to a read error. The gene calls are TRBV12-3 or TRBV12-4 and TRBJ2-1, with 9 nucleotides matching TRBD2. CDR3 length: 14 amino acids. CDR3 sequence (DNA): TGTACCAGCAGCTTAGCGGGAGCAGAGAATGAGCAGTTCTTC. It codes for CTSSLAGAENEQFF.

Concerning this clonotype itself: One junction end does not reproduce the germline sequence, and a read error may be involved. The chain joins TRBV12-3 or TRBV12-4 to TRBJ1-1; D possibly corresponds to TRBD1 (6 bases). This CDR3 is built from 16 residues. CDR3: CVSSAPAGAGSSEAFF. CDR3 nucleotides: TGTGTCAGCAGTGCCCCTGCAGGGGCAGGGAGCTCTGAAGCTTTCTTT.

This clonotype showed up many times. The rearrangement joins TRBV6-2 or TRBV6-3 to TRBJ1-2, with D unresolved. CDR1 is MNHEY, CDR2 SVGEGT, per germline. Trimming left V 2 bases short and J 0 bases short, with 4 bases between. The CDR3 spans 13 residues. The CDR3: CASSYVSNYGYTF. The CDR3 DNA sequence: TGTGCCAGCAGTTACGTATCTAACTATGGCTACACCTTC.

The V call is TRBV11-2, the J call TRBJ1-2; unclear D gene. This CDR3 is built from 17 residues. V was pared by 7 bases and J by 3 bases, with 24 bases between. Germline CDR1 is SGHAT and CDR2 is FQNNGV. The CDR3 here is CASIPIQGQVRDYGYTF. DNA for the CDR3: TGTGCCAGCATCCCCATCCAAGGGCAAGTGAGGGACTATGGCTACACCTTC.

The genes are TRBV5-1 and TRBJ2-7; possibly TRBD2 for D (6 bases). The CDR3 covers 14 residues. The V gene's germline CDR1 is SGHRS and CDR2 YFSETQ. V gave up 8 bases and J gave up 6 bases, with 21 bases separating them. This CDR3 reads CASKYGDGTGEQYF. The DNA of the CDR3 is TGCGCCAGTAAATATGGGGATGGGACTGGCGAGCAGTACTTC.

As regards this clonotype: Given a much more abundant clone one base away, this may be a read error. The V call is TRBV6-1, the J call TRBJ1-4; 7 bases fit TRBD1. The CDR3 is 15 amino acids. V dropped 5 bases and J dropped 6; count of bases not matched to a gene: 9. Looked up from germline, CDR1 is MNHNS and CDR2 is SASEGT. The CDR3 sequence is CASSHMTGKDEKLFF. CDR3 sequence (DNA): TGTGCCAGCAGTCATATGACAGGGAAGGATGAAAAACTGTTTTTT.

The gene calls are TRBV11-2 and TRBJ2-7; D tentatively reads TRBD1 or TRBD2 (5 bases each). Trimming pared 6 bases from V and 8 bases from J, leaving 17 bases between. The length of the CDR3 is 13 residues. The germline V gene has CDR1 SGHAT and CDR2 FQNNGV. This CDR3 is CASSSGTVYKQYF. Written as DNA, the CDR3 is TGTGCCAGCAGTTCGGGGACCGTATACAAGCAGTACTTC.

This clonotype was detected only a few times. Given a much more abundant clone one base away, this may be a read error. CDR3 DNA: TGTGCCAGCGGCCAAGACGCTAGCGGACAAGAGACCCAGTACTTC. Translating gives CASGQDASGQETQYF. The chain uses TRBV4-2 and TRBJ2-5; TRBD2 agrees at 7 bases. This CDR3 comprises 15 residues. Germline V gene sequence: CDR1 LGHNA, CDR2 YNFKEQ.

As concerns this clonotype: A read error may produce the germline difference seen at one junction end. CDR3 nucleotide sequence: TGTGCCAGCCGGGAGAGGGATTCCTCCGAGCAGTACTTC. It yields the protein CASRERDSSEQYF. This chain joins TRBV28 and TRBJ2-7, with a weak D call TRBD2 (6 bases). Germline CDR1 is MDHEN and CDR2 is SYDVKM. The CDR3 spans 13 residues.

In the case of this clonotype: An end of the junction does not agree with germline; a read error may underlie this. V gene TRBV11-2 combines with J gene TRBJ2-1; 14 nucleotides line up with TRBD2. The V gene's germline CDR1 is SGHAT and CDR2 FQNNGV. The CDR3 totals 17 residues. CDR3 region: CVSTGTSGSPEMNEQFF. The CDR3 DNA is TGTGTCAGCACCGGGACTAGCGGGAGTCCTGAGATGAATGAGCAATTCTTC.

On this clonotype: The junction departs from germline at one end; a sequencing error may be responsible. This CDR3 reads CASGSREGGGLFF. In DNA, the CDR3 is TGTGCCAGCGGTTCACGGGAGGGCGGGGGGCTGTTTTTT. The V and J genes are TRBV6-6 and TRBJ2-2, with 8 bases fitting TRBD2. The germline V gene has CDR1 MNHNY and CDR2 SVGAGI (reference sequence). The CDR3 extends over 13 amino acids.

Concerning this clonotype itself: One base away lies a much larger clone, so this may be a sequencing read error. The V call is TRBV5-5, the J call TRBJ2-5, with D perhaps TRBD1 or TRBD2 (7 bases each). CDR3 length: 15 residues. CDR1 and CDR2 (germline): SGHKS, YYEKEE (reference sequence). V was shortened by 5 bases and J by 4 bases, with 18 bases between the two germline ends. The CDR3, as DNA: TGTGCCAGCAGGAAATCTCCCAGGGGGGGAGAGACCCAGTACTTC. It is translated as CASRKSPRGGETQYF. Using reference TRBV5-5 and TRBJ2-5 for the parts outside the CDR3, the full variable domain is DAGVTQSPTHLIKTRGQQVTLRCSPISGHKSVSWYQQVLGQGPQFIFQYYEKEERGRGNFPDRFSARQFPNYSSELNVNALLLGDSALYLCASRKSPRGGETQYFGPGTRLLVL.

This clonotype was seen a few times. V is TRBV6-5 and J is TRBJ2-5, with D possibly matching TRBD1 (7 bases). The CDR3 runs to 13 residues. The germline gives CDR1 MNHEY, CDR2 SVGAGI. The V and J ends lost 8 bases and 5 bases respectively, with 15 bases between them. The CDR3 spells CASGGTAHETQYF. The CDR3, as DNA: TGTGCCAGCGGGGGGACAGCTCATGAGACCCAGTACTTC.

Points on this clonotype: Germline is not matched at one junction end, which may reflect a read error. The chain employs TRBV11-2 and TRBJ2-1; D ambiguous. Looked up from germline, CDR1 is SGHAT and CDR2 is FQNNGV. The CDR3 totals 15 residues. In nucleotides, the CDR3 is TGTGCCAACAGCATACGGCTAGTAGATTTGAATGAGCAGTTCTTC. It specifies CANSIRLVDLNEQFF.

This clonotype appeared a few times. The gene calls are TRBV30 and TRBJ1-3, with unresolved D. Germline V lookup: CDR1 GTSNPN, CDR2 SVGIG (reference sequence). V was clipped by 0 bases and J by 1 base, with 7 bases between them. The CDR3 loop spans 14 amino acids. CDR3 nucleotides: TGTGCCTGGAGTGTCGGCATGTCTGGAAACACCATATATTTT. Translation: CAWSVGMSGNTIYF.

Details on this clonotype: The CDR3 carries no conserved terminal phenylalanine or tryptophan, so it likely arises from a read error. The chain uses TRBV11-2 and TRBJ2-1; D is unresolved. Germline lookup yields CDR1 SGHAT and CDR2 FQNNGV. CDR3 length equals 12 residues. CDR3 sequence: CPSSNHDNEQFS. The CDR3, as DNA: TGTCCCAGCAGCAATCACGACAATGAGCAGTTCTCC.

Worth noting for this clonotype: Compared with germline, one end of the junction differs, possibly owing to a read error. The chain couples TRBV11-3 to TRBJ2-5; D may be TRBD1 (5 bases). This CDR3 is built from 13 residues. Germline loops: CDR1 SGHNT, CDR2 YENEEA. The CDR3 DNA sequence: TGTACCAGCACCAAAGGGGCCGGAGAGACCCAGTACTTC. It encodes CTSTKGAGETQYF.

In its sample, this clonotype was seen many times. V is TRBV6-1 and J is TRBJ2-7; D is possibly TRBD1 (5 bases). This CDR3 comprises 16 residues. Germline V gene sequence: CDR1 MNHNS, CDR2 SASEGT. Trimming removed 4 bases at V and 0 bases at J, with 16 bases between. The CDR3 spells CASSVRAGGNSYEQYF. CDR3 DNA: TGTGCCAGCAGTGTCAGGGCTGGCGGTAACTCCTACGAGCAGTACTTC.

Concerning this clonotype: Being one base from a much bigger clone, this may be a read error. The chain recombines TRBV6-6 with TRBJ2-7; TRBD2 aligns across 7 bases. From germline, CDR1 is MNHNY and CDR2 SVGAGI (reference sequence). V was pared by 6 bases and J by 1 base, with 9 bases of the junction left unmatched. This CDR3 is 15 amino acids long. The CDR3, as DNA: TGTGCCAGCAGCCTAGCTAGCGGCAAGTCCTACGAGCAGTACTTC. Translated, it gives CASSLASGKSYEQYF.

This chain links TRBV5-4 with TRBJ2-4, with 9 positions matching TRBD1. The germline gives CDR1 SGHNT, CDR2 YYREEE (reference sequence). V was pared by 0 bases and J by 8 bases, with 12 bases of the junction left unmatched. The CDR3 totals 17 residues. The CDR3 is CASSLEFTGGPGDIQYF. CDR3 DNA sequence: TGTGCCAGCAGCTTGGAGTTCACAGGGGGCCCCGGAGACATTCAGTACTTC.

As to this clonotype: This likely comes from a read error, as the CDR3 has no conserved phenylalanine or tryptophan at its end. V is TRBV29-1 and J is TRBJ2-7; TRBD1 aligns across 9 bases. From germline, CDR1 is SQVTM and CDR2 ANQGSEA. Trimming removed 7 bases from V and 10 bases from J; junction bases left unmatched: 14. The CDR3 covers 13 residues. In DNA, the CDR3 is TGCAGCGCTGTGGGACAGGGAAACCCCTCCCAGTACTCC. This translates into CSAVGQGNPSQYS.

This clonotype was found a few times. V gene TRBV10-2 combines with J gene TRBJ2-6; D call uncertain. The CDR3 sequence is 15 residues long. Germline lookup yields CDR1 WSHSY and CDR2 SAAADI. V lost 8 bases and J 1 base, leaving 12 bases between the germline ends. The CDR3 loop reads CASGSTASGANVLTF. CDR3 nucleotide sequence: TGCGCCAGCGGCTCAACAGCATCTGGGGCCAACGTCCTGACTTTC.

As to this clonotype: A read error is likely, as this CDR3 ends without the conserved phenylalanine or tryptophan. The chain recombines TRBV6-5 with TRBJ1-2, with a tentative D call TRBD1 (5 bases). The V gene lost 4 bases and the J gene lost 1 base, with 10 bases spanning the gap. The V gene's germline CDR1 is MNHEY and CDR2 SVGAGI. This CDR3 has 14 amino acids. The CDR3 region has the DNA TGTGCCAGCAGTTCCGGAGACAGTAACTATGGCTACACCTTA. Its protein is CASSSGDSNYGYTL.

As regards this clonotype: A much larger clonotype is one base distant, so this may be a read error. V gene TRBV19 combines with J gene TRBJ2-3, with no clear D. The CDR3 has 14 amino acids. The V gene's germline CDR1 is LNHDA and CDR2 SQIVND (reference sequence). Here the CDR3 DNA reads TGTGCCAGTAGTATAAGTCTGCGCACAGATACGAAGTATTTT. Translated, it gives CASSISLRTDTKYF.